The 21 T cell receptor beta chains below were found in one sample sequenced in a study of T cells in localized non-small cell lung cancer. Data came from immunoSEQ multiplex PCR; TCRdb stores just in-frame clones and leaves some out. The sample yields approximately 1,200 clones, about 39% seen once. Sequenced here: lung tumor tissue, sampled before any cancer treatment. The receptors were gathered from a woman between 35 and 70 years old with stage I lung adenocarcinoma.

This clone was recorded a few times. V is TRBV6-8 and J is TRBJ1-5; no definite D call. V was cut by 5 bases and J by 11 bases, with 19 bases left in between. The CDR3 extends over 14 amino acids. Germline V gene lookup returns CDR1 MNHGY and CDR2 SAAAGT. The CDR3 bases are TGTGCCAGCAGTCGAGAACCTTCATCGGTAGCCCAGCATTTT. It codes for CASSREPSSVAQHF.

V and J are TRBV18 and TRBJ2-5; weak D call: TRBD1 (6 bases). CDR3 length: 14 amino acids. V gave up 3 bases and J gave up 4 bases, with 12 bases separating them. Per germline, CDR1 KGHSH and CDR2 LQKENI. The DNA for the CDR3 is TGTGCCAGCTCACCCTTTTGGGGGCCAGAGACCCAGTACTTC. Its protein product is CASSPFWGPETQYF. The complete variable domain, with remaining parts taken from reference TRBV18 and TRBJ2-5, reads NAGVMQNPRHLVRRRGQEARLRCSPMKGHSHVYWYRQLPEEGLKFMVYLQKENIIDESGMPKERFSAEFPKEGPSILRIQQVVRGDSAAYFCASSPFWGPETQYFGPGTRLLVL.

The V call is TRBV11-3, the J call TRBJ1-1; D possibly corresponds to TRBD1 (6 bases). Germline V gene sequence: CDR1 SGHNT, CDR2 YENEEA. V lost 4 bases and J 1 base, leaving 10 bases between the germline ends. The CDR3 spans 14 residues. The CDR3 region has the DNA TGTGCCAGCAGCTCCCGACAGGAGAACACTGAAGCTTTCTTT. This gives the protein CASSSRQENTEAFF.

This clone was counted only a few times. V gene TRBV25-1 combines with J gene TRBJ2-5; D remains unclear. This CDR3 has 14 residues. The germline gives CDR1 MGHDK, CDR2 SYGVNS. Trimming took 2 bases from V and 1 from J, leaving 8 bases between them. The CDR3 reads CASSERVPQETQYF. The CDR3 DNA sequence: TGTGCCAGCAGTGAAAGGGTACCCCAAGAGACCCAGTACTTC.

This clone showed up just a few times. The chain uses TRBV19 and TRBJ1-2, with D hard to call. V lost 4 bases and J 2 bases, leaving 8 bases between the germline ends. The germline V gene encodes CDR1 LNHDA and CDR2 SQIVND (reference sequence). The CDR3 length is 13 residues. This chain's CDR3 is CASSTVSNYGYTF. The CDR3 region has the DNA TGTGCCAGTAGTACGGTCAGCAACTATGGCTACACCTTC.

This chain links TRBV6-8 with TRBJ2-1, with 7 bases that match TRBD1. Germline values: CDR1 MNHGY, CDR2 SAAAGT. The V segment lost 5 bases and the J segment 5 bases; nucleotides outside the gene matches: 3. This CDR3 has 13 residues. The CDR3 region is CASSETGNNEQFF. The CDR3 DNA reads as TGTGCCAGCAGTGAGACAGGGAACAATGAGCAGTTCTTC.

The V call is TRBV19, the J call TRBJ1-5; possible D gene TRBD1, 5 bases. The CDR3 is made up of 16 amino acids. V lost 7 bases, J lost 0 bases, and 16 bases lay in between. Germline CDR1 reads LNHDA; CDR2 reads SQIVND (reference sequence). The CDR3: CASIPSQGYSNQPQHF. Here the CDR3 DNA reads TGTGCCAGTATCCCCTCTCAGGGCTATAGCAATCAGCCCCAGCATTTT.

This rearrangement joins TRBV14 to TRBJ2-7, with D perhaps matching TRBD2 (5 bases). The CDR3 sequence is 13 residues long. Germline-derived CDR1 and CDR2 are SGHDN and FVKESK. Trimming pared 7 bases from V and 7 bases from J, leaving 17 bases between. CDR3: CASNRGRMGEQYF. In nucleotides, the CDR3 is TGTGCCAGCAACCGAGGGAGAATGGGGGAGCAGTACTTC.

V and J are TRBV14 and TRBJ2-5, with unresolved D. The CDR3 extends over 15 amino acids. Per germline, CDR1 SGHDN and CDR2 FVKESK. Trimming pared 4 bases from V and 5 bases from J, leaving 17 bases between. The CDR3 region is CASSPQRRSRETQYF. Here the CDR3 DNA reads TGTGCCAGCAGCCCCCAAAGAAGGAGTAGGGAGACCCAGTACTTC.

The chain joins TRBV30 to TRBJ2-7; 11 bases agree with TRBD2. The germline V gene has CDR1 GTSNPN and CDR2 SVGIG (reference sequence). This CDR3 comprises 15 residues. J was trimmed by 4 bases and V by 2 bases; bases with no gene match: 7. CDR3 sequence: CAWSRETSGKYEQYF. CDR3 DNA sequence: TGTGCCTGGAGTAGGGAGACTAGCGGGAAGTACGAGCAGTACTTC.

In its sample, this clone is large (0.1 to 1%). The chain recombines TRBV10-3 with TRBJ1-2, with D hard to call. V lost 0 bases to trimming and J lost 4 bases, with 6 bases between them. Germline CDR1 reads ENHRY; CDR2 reads SYGVKD. CDR3 length: 13 residues. The CDR3 reads CAISESNSYGYTF. Written as DNA, the CDR3 is TGTGCCATCAGTGAGTCGAACAGCTATGGCTACACCTTC.

The chain recombines TRBV30 with TRBJ1-2; 8 bases fit TRBD1. This CDR3 spans 15 amino acids. Germline V gives CDR1 GTSNPN, CDR2 SVGIG (reference sequence). J lost 8 bases, V lost 1 base, and 12 bases had no gene match. For the CDR3, the DNA is TGTGCCTGGAGTGGGCGAGGACAGGGTATAAGGGGCTACACCTTC. This encodes CAWSGRGQGIRGYTF.

V and J are TRBV6-8 and TRBJ2-3; no reliable D call. The CDR3 is 13 amino acids. The germline V gene has CDR1 MNHGY and CDR2 SAAAGT. The ends were cut back, 2 bases at V and 2 bases at J, with 5 bases in the middle. CDR3 in amino acids: CASSYGYTDTQYF. DNA of the CDR3: TGTGCCAGCAGTTACGGATACACAGATACGCAGTATTTT.

This chain uses TRBV29-1 with TRBJ2-7, with D uncertain. Germline CDR1 reads SQVTM; CDR2 reads ANQGSEA. The CDR3 loop spans 13 amino acids. Trimming pared 3 bases from V and 4 bases from J, leaving 13 bases between. The chain's CDR3 is CSVEAESDYEQYF. In DNA, the CDR3 is TGCAGCGTTGAGGCGGAGTCGGATTACGAGCAGTACTTC.

The V call is TRBV9, the J call TRBJ1-1; D not certain. Germline V CDR1 and CDR2: SGDLS, YYNGEE. Trimming removed 4 bases at V and 4 bases at J, with 11 bases between. The CDR3 covers 13 residues. The CDR3 DNA reads as TGTGCCAGCAGCTCGACTCTAGGCACTGAAGCTTTCTTT. This gives the protein CASSSTLGTEAFF. The variable domain in full, completed from reference TRBV9 and TRBJ1-1, reads DSGVTQTPKHLITATGQRVTLRCSPRSGDLSVYWYQQSLDQGLQFLIQYYNGEERAKGNILERFSAQQFPDLHSELNLSSLELGDSALYFCASSSTLGTEAFFGQGTRLTVV.

The chain has TRBV14 and TRBJ2-6, with D tentatively TRBD2 (6 bases). Trimming took 2 bases from V and 4 from J, leaving 12 bases between them. The CDR3 has 16 residues. CDR1 is SGHDN and CDR2 is FVKESK in the germline V gene. The CDR3 loop is CASSQRGGTGANVLTF. Written as DNA, the CDR3 is TGTGCCAGCAGCCAACGGGGCGGGACCGGGGCCAACGTCCTGACTTTC.

This clone has just a few counts. The chain has TRBV6-8 and TRBJ2-6, with D uncertain. CDR1 and CDR2 (germline): MNHGY, SAAAGT. The CDR3 extends over 13 amino acids. The V and J ends lost 8 bases and 0 bases respectively, with 5 bases between them. CDR3 region: CASLSSGANVLTF. The CDR3 region has the DNA TGTGCCAGCTTAAGCTCTGGGGCCAACGTCCTGACTTTC.

The V gene is TRBV19, the J gene TRBJ1-2, with D hard to call. The germline V gene encodes CDR1 LNHDA and CDR2 SQIVND (reference sequence). V was pared by 5 bases and J by 8 bases, with 12 bases between. The CDR3 runs 12 residues. Here the CDR3 reads CASSLGATGYTF. The CDR3 DNA is TGTGCCAGTAGTCTTGGTGCGACAGGCTACACCTTC.

The genes are TRBV9 and TRBJ2-1; 7 nucleotides match TRBD2. This CDR3 contains 14 residues. Per the germline V gene, CDR1 is SGDLS and CDR2 is YYNGEE. The trim removed 4 bases at V and 12 bases at J, leaving 13 bases unmatched. This CDR3 reads CASSFRLGGDPQFF. CDR3 sequence (DNA): TGTGCCAGCAGCTTTCGGTTGGGAGGGGACCCGCAGTTCTTC.

The chain uses TRBV30 and TRBJ2-5; no clear D gene. CDR1 is GTSNPN, CDR2 SVGIG, per germline (reference sequence). This CDR3 region has 13 residues. V was pared by 0 bases and J by 5 bases, with 10 bases between. CDR3 in amino acids: CAWSVLAMETQYF. The CDR3 DNA is TGTGCCTGGAGTGTACTTGCCATGGAGACCCAGTACTTC.

This clone was counted between two and nine times. The chain combines TRBV9 with TRBJ1-3; 8 bases map to TRBD1. V shed 5 bases and J 4 bases; nucleotides not matched to a gene: 8. Germline CDR1 reads SGDLS; CDR2 reads YYNGEE. This CDR3 comprises 15 residues. The CDR3 DNA is TGTGCCAGCAGTTTTGACAGGGGACCAGGAAACACCATATATTTT. This codes for CASSFDRGPGNTIYF.